Shown below are 29 T cell receptor beta chains from a single sample sequenced in a study of cytomegalovirus exposure and HLA in healthy donors. The PCR made use of 60 Vbeta and 13 Jbeta primers. The table came from immunoSEQ multiplex PCR; TCRdb's copy has only in-frame clones and leaves some out. Of around 210,000 clones detected, approximately 79% appear once; the ten largest clones hold roughly 1.5%. Material for sequencing was PBMCs. These TCRs come from a man aged 45-65 years in good health and CMV-seronegative.

The chain recombines TRBV2 with TRBJ2-5, with TRBD2 as a possible D gene (6 bases). Germline CDR1 reads SNHLY; CDR2 reads FYNNEI. With 6 bases removed from V and 5 bases from J, the gap between germline ends came to 19 bases. This CDR3 contains 15 residues. CDR3 sequence reads: CASSAGQSGQETQYF. CDR3 DNA: TGTGCCAGCAGCGCCGGGCAGAGCGGGCAGGAGACCCAGTACTTC.

The chain employs TRBV27 and TRBJ1-1, with D possibly matching TRBD1 (6 bases). This CDR3 comprises 16 residues. Trimming took off 5 bases at V and 3 bases at J, with 19 bases between the two ends. Germline V lookup: CDR1 MNHEY, CDR2 SMNVEV (reference sequence). The CDR3 here is CASSHRDVVSYTEAFF. The CDR3, as DNA: TGTGCCAGCAGTCACAGGGACGTCGTCTCCTACACTGAAGCTTTCTTT.

This rearrangement joins TRBV25-1 to TRBJ2-3; 9 positions match TRBD1. CDR3 length: 16 amino acids. V lost 2 bases and J lost 2; bases outside the gene matches: 5. Germline lookup yields CDR1 MGHDK and CDR2 SYGVNS. The CDR3, as DNA: TGTGCCAGCAGTGAAACAGGGGGCCTCCCCACAGATACGCAGTATTTT. As protein: CASSETGGLPTDTQYF.

V usage is TRBV27 and J usage is TRBJ2-2; no definite D call. Germline lookup yields CDR1 MNHEY and CDR2 SMNVEV (reference sequence). V gave up 4 bases and J gave up 0 bases, with 3 bases separating them. This CDR3 comprises 13 residues. The CDR3 loop is CASSSTNTGELFF. The CDR3 DNA is TGTGCCAGCAGTTCCACGAACACCGGGGAGCTGTTTTTT.

In its sample, this clone was seen a few times. The genes are TRBV28 and TRBJ1-1, with 8 bases aligning to TRBD1. The CDR3 runs 15 residues. The ends lost 7 bases at V and 0 bases at J; junction bases unmatched: 7. Per the germline V gene, CDR1 is MDHEN and CDR2 is SYDVKM. The CDR3 here is CASKRTGRMNTEAFF. The CDR3, as DNA: TGTGCCAGCAAGAGGACAGGGCGTATGAACACTGAAGCTTTCTTT. Based on the CDR3 plus reference TRBV28 and TRBJ1-1, the full variable domain is DVKVTQSSRYLVKRTGEKVFLECVQDMDHENMFWYRQDPGLGLRLIYFSYDVKMKEKGDIPEGYSVSREKKERFSLILESASTNQTSMYLCASKRTGRMNTEAFFGQGTRLTVV.

This chain uses TRBV5-1 with TRBJ2-1, with D perhaps TRBD2 (5 bases). The CDR3 spans 13 residues. Germline CDR1 reads SGHRS; CDR2 reads YFSETQ. V dropped 5 bases and J dropped 6 bases, with 12 bases sitting between them. The CDR3 DNA follows: TGCGCCAGCAGAGACCTCCGGGGCAATGAGCAGTTCTTC. It is translated as CASRDLRGNEQFF.

The rearrangement links TRBV7-9 to TRBJ2-7; 9 bases line up with TRBD1. Germline assignment: CDR1 SEHNR and CDR2 FQNEAQ (reference sequence). J gave up 6 bases and V 4 bases, and 10 bases lay outside the gene matches. The CDR3 spans 15 residues. The CDR3 reads CASSYSTGGEGEQYF. The CDR3 DNA follows: TGTGCCAGCAGCTACTCGACAGGGGGTGAGGGCGAGCAGTACTTC.

The chain employs TRBV5-1 and TRBJ2-7; 11 positions agree with TRBD1. The CDR3 is 14 amino acids. V lost 7 bases, J lost 3 bases, and 6 bases stayed unmatched. Germline V gene sequence: CDR1 SGHRS, CDR2 YFSETQ. CDR3 DNA: TGCGCCAGCTACGCCGGGACAGGGGGCTACGAGCAGTACTTC. This sequence encodes CASYAGTGGYEQYF.

The chain uses TRBV5-1 and TRBJ1-1, with D perhaps TRBD1 (6 bases). There are 13 residues in the CDR3. Trimming shortened V by 1 base and J by 3 bases, and 7 bases separated the two germline ends. Germline V gene lookup returns CDR1 SGHRS and CDR2 YFSETQ. The CDR3: CASSLTGYTEAFF. The CDR3, as DNA: TGCGCCAGCAGCTTGACAGGGTACACTGAAGCTTTCTTT.

The chain links TRBV5-1 to TRBJ2-5; possibly TRBD1 for D (6 bases). The CDR3 sequence is 17 residues long. The germline CDR1 and CDR2 sequences are SGHRS and YFSETQ. Trimming removed 2 bases from V and 3 bases from J, with 20 bases in between. This CDR3 is CASSFSIPAGDEETQYF. The CDR3 region has the DNA TGCGCCAGCAGCTTCTCAATTCCGGCAGGGGATGAAGAGACCCAGTACTTC.

This chain joins TRBV6-1 and TRBJ1-1, with no clear D. CDR3 length: 14 amino acids. The germline CDR1 and CDR2 sequences are MNHNS and SASEGT. Trimming removed 2 bases at V and 1 base at J, with 8 bases between. CDR3 in amino acids: CASSEQITNTEAFF. The CDR3 nucleotides read TGTGCCAGCAGTGAACAGATAACGAACACTGAAGCTTTCTTT.

This clone came up a few times. The J gene is TRBJ2-7, the V gene TRBV5-1, with 12 bases fitting TRBD2. V shed 5 bases, J shed 2 bases, and the junction held 5 bases outside the gene matches. Germline assignment: CDR1 SGHRS and CDR2 YFSETQ. This CDR3 is 15 amino acids long. The CDR3 spells CASRAGTSGPYEQYF. The DNA of the CDR3 is TGCGCCAGCAGAGCCGGGACTAGCGGGCCCTACGAGCAGTACTTC. Filled out from reference TRBV5-1 and TRBJ2-7, the complete variable domain reads KAGVTQTPRYLIKTRGQQVTLSCSPISGHRSVSWYQQTPGQGLQFLFEYFSETQRNKGNFPGRFSGRQFSNSRSEMNVSTLELGDSALYLCASRAGTSGPYEQYFGPGTRLTVT.

The CDR3 spells CASSSFPGNEQYF. CDR3 DNA: TGCGCCAGCAGCTCGTTTCCAGGGAACGAGCAGTACTTC. This sequence joins TRBV4-1 and TRBJ2-7; the D gene is possibly TRBD1 (5 bases). Trimming took 5 bases from V and 5 from J, leaving 13 bases between them. CDR3 length: 13 amino acids. In germline, CDR1 is MGHRA, CDR2 YSYEKL.

V is TRBV6-5 and J is TRBJ2-1, with 10 bases identical to TRBD2. This CDR3 is 14 amino acids long. V was pared by 8 bases and J by 5 bases, with 6 bases of the junction left unmatched. Germline V CDR1 and CDR2: MNHEY, SVGAGI. CDR3 sequence (DNA): TGTGCCAGCTTTTCTAGCGGGAGCGACAATGAGCAGTTCTTC. Amino acid sequence: CASFSSGSDNEQFF.

The count of this clone is one. This chain's CDR3 is CASSPTSNEKLFF. The CDR3 DNA reads TGTGCCAGCTCCCCAACCAGTAATGAAAAACTGTTTTTT. V is TRBV18 and J is TRBJ1-4; no clear D. Germline CDR1 is KGHSH and CDR2 is LQKENI. Trimming cost V 6 bases and J 4 bases, with 9 bases left between them. CDR3 size: 13 residues. The entire variable domain, with the rest obtained from reference TRBV18 and TRBJ1-4, is as follows: NAGVMQNPRHLVRRRGQEARLRCSPMKGHSHVYWYRQLPEEGLKFMVYLQKENIIDESGMPKERFSAEFPKEGPSILRIQQVVRGDSAAYFCASSPTSNEKLFFGSGTQLSVL.

V and J are TRBV6-6 and TRBJ1-4; D may be TRBD1 (6 bases). The CDR3 is 15 amino acids. Germline lookup yields CDR1 MNHNY and CDR2 SVGAGI (reference sequence). The V and J ends lost 6 bases and 7 bases respectively, with 18 bases between them. CDR3 region: CASRTGTGGGEKLFF. The CDR3 DNA is TGTGCCAGCAGAACCGGGACGGGAGGGGGTGAAAAACTGTTTTTT.

The chain recombines TRBV5-6 with TRBJ2-4; 14 positions match TRBD2. The ends lost 3 bases at V and 10 bases at J; junction bases unmatched: 9. Per the germline V gene, CDR1 is SGHDT and CDR2 is YYEEEE. The CDR3 loop spans 16 amino acids. The CDR3 sequence: CASSWGTSGRLGIQYF. The CDR3 region has the DNA TGTGCCAGCAGCTGGGGGACTAGCGGGAGACTAGGGATTCAGTACTTC.

This sequence joins TRBV9 and TRBJ1-5; possibly TRBD1 for D (5 bases). Germline CDR1 reads SGDLS; CDR2 reads YYNGEE. The CDR3 extends over 15 amino acids. The V end was cut by 2 bases, the J end by 2 bases, with 11 bases between. CDR3 protein: CASSVEGRGNQPQHF. As DNA, the CDR3 is TGTGCCAGCAGCGTGGAGGGGAGGGGCAATCAGCCCCAGCATTTT. The full variable domain, with the rest looked up from reference TRBV9 and TRBJ1-5, is DSGVTQTPKHLITATGQRVTLRCSPRSGDLSVYWYQQSLDQGLQFLIQYYNGEERAKGNILERFSAQQFPDLHSELNLSSLELGDSALYFCASSVEGRGNQPQHFGDGTRLSIL.

The V call is TRBV9, the J call TRBJ1-1; no clear D. V lost 0 bases, J lost 7 bases, and 10 bases lay in between. CDR1 is SGDLS and CDR2 is YYNGEE in the germline V gene. This CDR3 is 13 amino acids long. This CDR3 reads CASSVDGYGEAFF. CDR3 in DNA: TGTGCCAGCAGCGTAGACGGTTATGGTGAAGCTTTCTTT.

The chain has TRBV30 and TRBJ2-5; 13 bases line up with TRBD2. CDR3 length equals 14 residues. CDR1 and CDR2 from the germline V gene are GTSNPN and SVGIG (reference sequence). V shed 7 bases, J shed 2 bases, and the junction held 4 bases outside the gene matches. In nucleotides, the CDR3 is TGTGCCTTAAGACTAGCGGGAGGACAAGAGACCCAGTACTTC. Its protein is CALRLAGGQETQYF. The variable domain in full, completed from reference TRBV30 and TRBJ2-5, reads SQTIHQWPATLVQPVGSPLSLECTVEGTSNPNLYWYRQAAGRGLQLLFYSVGIGQISSEVPQNLSASRPQDRQFILSSKKLLLSDSGFYLCALRLAGGQETQYFGPGTRLLVL.

The chain carries TRBV21-1 and TRBJ2-1; TRBD2, the D gene given by the table, was not confirmed from the DNA. TRBV21-1 is tagged as a pseudogene. The CDR3 covers 16 residues. The CDR3 nucleotides read TGTGCCAGCAGCAAACCCGGGACTAACTCCTACAATGAGCAGTTCTTC. Translated, it gives CASSKPGTNSYNEQFF.

This chain uses TRBV19 with TRBJ2-5; D perhaps matches TRBD1 (7 bases). The V end lost 7 bases, the J end lost 6 bases, and 24 bases lay between the germline ends. Germline-derived CDR1 and CDR2 are LNHDA and SQIVND (reference sequence). This CDR3 contains 16 residues. CDR3 nucleotides: TGTGCCAGTACCACCTTGCCGGAGGGGGCATCGAAGACCCAGTACTTC. Its translation is CASTTLPEGASKTQYF.

V and J are TRBV5-1 and TRBJ2-7, with a possible D match to TRBD1 (5 bases). The CDR3 is made up of 13 amino acids. CDR1 is SGHRS, CDR2 YFSETQ, per germline. The V end lost 3 bases, the J end lost 6 bases, and 13 bases lay between the germline ends. This CDR3 reads CASSSVTVPEQYF. The CDR3 DNA reads as TGCGCCAGCAGCTCGGTGACAGTCCCCGAGCAGTACTTC. Full variable domain (rest looked up from reference TRBV5-1 and TRBJ2-7): KAGVTQTPRYLIKTRGQQVTLSCSPISGHRSVSWYQQTPGQGLQFLFEYFSETQRNKGNFPGRFSGRQFSNSRSEMNVSTLELGDSALYLCASSSVTVPEQYFGPGTRLTVT.

This clone came up once. This chain uses TRBV11-2 with TRBJ2-7; 10 bases are shared with TRBD2. J lost 7 bases, V lost 1 base, and 13 bases had no gene match. The CDR3 contains 17 residues. Germline-derived CDR1 and CDR2 are SGHAT and FQNNGV. In DNA, the CDR3 is TGTGCCAGCAGCTTAGTCTCGGGGCCTAGCGGGAGTCGAGAGCAGTACTTC. It encodes CASSLVSGPSGSREQYF.

This clone was detected only a few times. The chain is built from TRBV28 and TRBJ2-7, with 12 bases lining up with TRBD1. The CDR3 is 14 amino acids. The J segment lost 2 bases and the V segment lost 6 bases, leaving 2 bases of the junction unmatched. CDR1 is MDHEN and CDR2 is SYDVKM in the germline V gene. CDR3 protein: CASRGQGATYEQYF. The CDR3 DNA follows: TGTGCCAGCAGGGGACAGGGGGCCACCTACGAGCAGTACTTC.

This clone appeared once. The chain recombines TRBV27 with TRBJ2-7; 7 bases are a match to TRBD2. V was pared by 2 bases and J by 7 bases, with 11 bases of the junction left unmatched. CDR1 is MNHEY, CDR2 SMNVEV, per germline (reference sequence). This CDR3 has 15 amino acids. The CDR3 DNA reads as TGTGCCAGCAGTTTAATTATGCGGGAGCTTGGGGAGCAGTACTTC. Translating it yields CASSLIMRELGEQYF.

V gene TRBV11-3 combines with J gene TRBJ2-1, with D maybe TRBD2 (5 bases). CDR1 and CDR2 (germline): SGHNT, YENEEA. The CDR3 is made up of 14 amino acids. V was clipped by 6 bases and J by 0 bases, with 9 bases between them. CDR3 in amino acids: CASSPAASYNEQFF. The CDR3 bases are TGTGCCAGCAGTCCAGCGGCCTCCTACAATGAGCAGTTCTTC.

This rearrangement joins TRBV6-1 to TRBJ2-5; 11 bases match TRBD2. Germline lookup yields CDR1 MNHNS and CDR2 SASEGT. V was clipped by 4 bases and J by 3 bases; unmatched bases: 10. The CDR3 covers 17 residues. The CDR3 here is CASSGVVAGGGEETQYF. DNA of the CDR3: TGTGCCAGCAGTGGTGTGGTAGCGGGAGGGGGGGAAGAGACCCAGTACTTC.

The rearrangement joins TRBV14 to TRBJ2-5; maybe TRBD2 (6 bases). Germline assignment: CDR1 SGHDN and CDR2 FVKESK. This CDR3 comprises 16 residues. Deletions cut 5 bases from V and 4 bases from J, with 20 bases between. The CDR3 DNA sequence: TGTGCCAGCAGCTTGTTGGGAGGTGGACGGGGAGAGACCCAGTACTTC. It encodes CASSLLGGGRGETQYF.